The 17 T cell receptor beta chains below were found in one sample sequenced in a study of PD-1 blockade in classical Hodgkin lymphoma. Each patient's relapse followed autologous stem cell transplantation, and brentuximab vedotin exposure varied. The data were produced by immunoSEQ multiplex PCR, yet TCRdb's version contains in-frame clones alone and is incomplete. Here the sample spans roughly 150,000 clones, around 84% being singletons. This sample comprised peripheral blood mononuclear cells (PBMCs), obtained before the second cycle of nivolumab. These receptors came from a human donor with classical Hodgkin lymphoma.

The gene calls are TRBV4-2 and TRBJ2-3, with D possibly TRBD1 on 5 matching bases. V was shortened by 1 base and J by 0 bases, with 29 bases between the two germline ends. Germline V gives CDR1 LGHNA, CDR2 YNFKEQ. The CDR3 extends over 22 amino acids. The CDR3 coding sequence is TGTGCCAGCAGCCAAGGAGCTGATATGATTGGGGCGCTTTCGTCTAGCACAGATACGCAGTATTTT. Translation gives CASSQGADMIGALSSSTDTQYF.

This clone was recorded only once. This chain links TRBV7-8 with TRBJ2-7; no clear D gene. CDR1 is SGHVS and CDR2 is FQNEAQ in the germline V gene. The germline V and J ends were trimmed by 2 bases and 6 bases, with 11 bases remaining between them. The CDR3 is 13 residues long. This CDR3 is CASSLNVRTEQYF. The DNA of the CDR3 is TGTGCCAGCAGCTTAAACGTTAGGACCGAGCAGTACTTC.

This clone was seen a few times. The genes are TRBV19 and TRBJ1-2; D not certain. Deletions cut 5 bases from V and 5 bases from J, with 15 bases between. CDR3 length equals 14 residues. Germline CDR1 is LNHDA and CDR2 is SQIVND (reference sequence). CDR3 protein: CASSGPEGWYGYTF. In DNA, the CDR3 is TGTGCCAGTAGTGGCCCCGAGGGATGGTATGGCTACACCTTC.

The chain is built from TRBV6-5 and TRBJ1-2; D might be TRBD1 (6 bases). Deletions cut 0 bases from V and 2 bases from J, with 10 bases between. The germline V gene has CDR1 MNHEY and CDR2 SVGAGI. CDR3 length: 15 amino acids. The CDR3 spells CASSYSTGQNYGYTF. The CDR3 nucleotides read TGTGCCAGCAGTTACTCTACAGGGCAGAACTATGGCTACACCTTC.

The rearrangement links TRBV10-3 to TRBJ1-1; D is ambiguous. Trimming shortened V by 7 bases and J by 5 bases, and 14 bases separated the two germline ends. The V gene's germline CDR1 is ENHRY and CDR2 SYGVKD. The CDR3 runs to 13 residues. The CDR3, as DNA: TGTGCCATCACCCAAACAGATTCAACTGAAGCTTTCTTT. Its translation is CAITQTDSTEAFF.

In its sample, this clone was seen a few times. The chain employs TRBV7-2 and TRBJ2-3; 9 bases fit TRBD1. The germline CDR1 and CDR2 sequences are SGHTA and FQGNSA. V shed 3 bases, J shed 3 bases, and the junction held 7 bases outside the gene matches. This CDR3 is built from 16 residues. The chain's CDR3 is CASSLGQGSSTDTQYF. The CDR3 DNA reads as TGTGCCAGCAGCTTGGGACAGGGAAGCTCAACAGATACGCAGTATTTT.

The chain is built from TRBV6-1 and TRBJ1-1; a possible D gene is TRBD1 (5 bases). Trimming shortened V by 2 bases and J by 4 bases, and 11 bases separated the two germline ends. The length of the CDR3 is 14 residues. CDR1 is MNHNS, CDR2 SASEGT, per germline. The CDR3 DNA sequence: TGTGCCAGCAGTGAACAGGGCGGAAGCACTGAAGCTTTCTTT. Residues: CASSEQGGSTEAFF.

The chain joins TRBV5-1 to TRBJ2-5; D possibly uses TRBD1 or TRBD2 (6 bases each). The ends were cut back, 4 bases at V and 5 bases at J, with 24 bases in the middle. Looked up from germline, CDR1 is SGHRS and CDR2 is YFSETQ. CDR3 length equals 17 residues. This CDR3 is CASSLGTQGSGWETQYF. DNA for the CDR3: TGCGCCAGCAGCCTCGGGACTCAGGGGTCAGGTTGGGAGACCCAGTACTTC.

The chain recombines TRBV9 with TRBJ2-1; D gene uncertain. This CDR3 comprises 14 residues. Germline CDR1 is SGDLS and CDR2 is YYNGEE. V was pared by 0 bases and J by 3 bases, with 7 bases between. The CDR3 nucleotides are TGTGCCAGCAGCGTAGGAGTGGGCTACAATGAGCAGTTCTTC. Translation gives CASSVGVGYNEQFF.

CDR3 amino acids: CASSIGQSSYGYTF. DNA of the CDR3: TGTGCCAGCAGCATCGGACAGTCCTCCTATGGCTACACCTTC. The chain links TRBV6-4 to TRBJ1-2, with D tentatively TRBD1 (6 bases). Germline V gene sequence: CDR1 MRHNA, CDR2 SNTAGT. This CDR3 has 14 residues. Trimming pared 6 bases from V and 4 bases from J, leaving 15 bases between.

The rearrangement links TRBV15 to TRBJ2-5, with a possible D match to TRBD1 (5 bases). The CDR3 has 16 amino acids. Germline CDR1 LNHNV, CDR2 YYDKDF (reference sequence). V was trimmed by 3 bases and J by 5 bases, leaving 19 bases between them. CDR3 sequence reads: CATSSYGARGRETQYF. CDR3 DNA sequence: TGTGCCACCAGCAGCTATGGGGCAAGGGGTAGGGAGACCCAGTACTTC.

The chain couples TRBV5-1 to TRBJ1-2, with a possible D match to TRBD1 (6 bases). Deletions cut 4 bases from V and 4 bases from J, with 17 bases between. The CDR3 has 15 residues. Germline V gene sequence: CDR1 SGHRS, CDR2 YFSETQ. CDR3 region: CASSPTLGAGYGYTF. The CDR3 nucleotides are TGCGCCAGCAGCCCAACGTTGGGGGCAGGCTATGGCTACACCTTC.

The chain links TRBV4-3 to TRBJ2-2; TRBD1 might be the D (7 bases). The CDR3 consists of 15 residues. Trimming took 0 bases from V and 5 from J, leaving 10 bases between them. The germline gives CDR1 LGHNA, CDR2 YSLEER. CDR3 amino acids: CASSQDPGGTGELFF. The CDR3 nucleotides are TGCGCCAGCAGCCAAGATCCAGGGGGGACCGGGGAGCTGTTTTTT.

V gene TRBV28 combines with J gene TRBJ2-3; D remains ambiguous. This CDR3 is 16 amino acids long. Germline CDR1 MDHEN, CDR2 SYDVKM. Trimming cost V 5 bases and J 2 bases, with 17 bases left between them. The CDR3 DNA reads TGTGCCAGCAGTCCCCCACTCCGACTGTACACAGATACGCAGTATTTT. It is translated as CASSPPLRLYTDTQYF.

This chain connects TRBV19 to TRBJ2-7; 11 bases agree with TRBD2. From germline, CDR1 is LNHDA and CDR2 SQIVND (reference sequence). The CDR3 length is 15 residues. V gave up 3 bases and J gave up 3 bases; unmatched junction bases: 4. The CDR3 DNA reads as TGTGCCAGTAGTATCCTAGCGGGGGGAATCTACGAGCAGTACTTC. Translation gives CASSILAGGIYEQYF.

This chain connects TRBV6-4 to TRBJ1-2; TRBD1 aligns across 9 bases. The CDR3 has 14 amino acids. Germline V gives CDR1 MRHNA, CDR2 SNTAGT. V lost 5 bases and J lost 3; bases outside the gene matches: 4. The DNA for the CDR3 is TGTGCCAGCAGTCCGGACAGGGGAGACTATGGCTACACCTTC. Its translation is CASSPDRGDYGYTF.

The gene calls are TRBV7-9 and TRBJ2-2; D remains unclear. V lost 5 bases and J 4 bases, leaving 14 bases between the germline ends. Germline CDR1 is SEHNR and CDR2 is FQNEAQ (reference sequence). The CDR3 has 15 amino acids. CDR3 amino acids: CASSPLRPGTGELFF. The CDR3 nucleotides are TGTGCCAGCAGCCCATTACGTCCGGGCACCGGGGAGCTGTTTTTT.